One and the same sample provided the 4 T cell receptor beta chains below, sequenced in a study of human T cells and chemical hapten exposure. The time point was: healthy volunteer bleed at 2 weeks. Someone pulled total RNA out of unfractionated whole blood. TCRdb reprocessed the RACE reads with MiXCR, giving one entry per CDR3 protein. The sample holds 100,000 to 150,000 distinct CDR3 sequences, approximately 9% seen once. The specimen sequenced was whole blood. All receptors derive from a male donor in good health. Some clones in this sample may be carry-over from other donors' samples.

The V and J genes are TRBV20-1 and TRBJ2-3; perhaps D is TRBD1 or TRBD2 (5 bases each). There are 14 residues in the CDR3. CDR1 and CDR2 (germline): DFQATT, SNEGSKA (reference sequence). V was trimmed by 6 bases and J by 2 bases, leaving 15 bases between them. For the CDR3, the DNA is TGCAGTGCCCGGGGCCTCCTATCCACAGATACGCAGTATTTT. Residues: CSARGLLSTDTQYF.

This clonotype was recorded a few times. The rearrangement joins TRBV29-1 to TRBJ2-3; possible D gene TRBD1, 6 bases. The ends were cut back, 6 bases at V and 5 bases at J, with 9 bases in the middle. This CDR3 is 11 amino acids long. Germline V gene sequence: CDR1 SQVTM, CDR2 ANQGSEA. This chain's CDR3 is CSVAQGDTQYF. In DNA form, the CDR3 reads TGCAGCGTGGCACAGGGAGATACGCAGTATTTT.

This clonotype was picked up a small number of times. The chain employs TRBV4-1 and TRBJ2-1; 9 bases are shared with TRBD1. The CDR3 has 17 amino acids. CDR1 and CDR2 from the germline V gene are MGHRA and YSYEKL. With V trimmed by 1 base and J by 1 base, 5 bases remained unmatched. This CDR3 reads CASSQVQGAGSYNEQFF. In nucleotides, the CDR3 is TGCGCCAGCAGCCAAGTACAGGGGGCAGGGTCCTACAATGAGCAGTTCTTC.

In this sample, this clonotype turned up a few times. The genes are TRBV9 and TRBJ2-4; D uncertain. The germline CDR1 and CDR2 sequences are SGDLS and YYNGEE. The CDR3 has 12 residues. With 2 bases removed from V and 8 bases from J, the gap between germline ends came to 8 bases. The CDR3 sequence is CASSVRGDIQYF. As DNA, the CDR3 is TGTGCCAGCAGCGTTCGTGGAGACATTCAGTACTTC.